The 2 T cell receptor beta chains below all came from one sample that was sequenced in a study of blood T cells in healthy people across ages. A sample-barcoded 5' primer and a J-beta primer mix were used in a second PCR of about 7 to 12 cycles. TCRdb passed the 5' RACE reads through MiXCR, listing each CDR3 protein once. In the table there are some 1.7 million distinct CDR3 sequences, 28% of which are singletons. The sample was blood. Every receptor here comes from a woman in her twenties or thirties in good health.

This clonotype occurred a few times. J is TRBJ1-4 and V is TRBV14; 11 nucleotides line up with TRBD1. The V segment lost 0 bases and the J segment 1 base; nucleotides outside the gene matches: 4. The CDR3 spans 18 residues. The germline CDR1 and CDR2 sequences are SGHDN and FVKESK. Here the CDR3 reads CASSQEGGTGGTNEKLFF. The CDR3 region has the DNA TGTGCCAGCAGCCAAGAAGGAGGGACAGGGGGAACTAATGAAAAACTGTTTTTT.

The chain joins TRBV3-1 to TRBJ1-5; D is possibly TRBD1 (5 bases). Germline V lookup: CDR1 LGHDT, CDR2 YNNKEL (reference sequence). This CDR3 has 14 residues. The V gene lost 4 bases and the J gene lost 9 bases, with 16 bases spanning the gap. The CDR3 nucleotides are TGTGCCAGCAGCCCGACAGTGGGAGACGGGCCCCAGCATTTT. Encoded protein: CASSPTVGDGPQHF. The complete variable domain, with remaining parts taken from reference TRBV3-1 and TRBJ1-5, reads DTAVSQTPKYLVTQMGNDKSIKCEQNLGHDTMYWYKQDSKKFLKIMFSYNNKELIINETVPNRFSPKSPDKAHLNLHINSLELGDSAVYFCASSPTVGDGPQHFGDGTRLSIL.